Listed here are 15 T cell receptor beta chains from one sample, sequenced in a study of B cell selection in AIRE deficiency. Using immunoSEQ multiplex PCR, the repertoire was profiled, and TCRdb retains in-frame clones only, with some absent. Altogether some 21,000 clones are present, 94% being singletons, with the ten largest covering roughly 2.1%. Regulatory T cells were sorted as CD4+CD25hiCD127low/negative. The sequenced sample was Tregs sorted from PBMCs. These receptors came from a human donor with AIRE deficiency.

The chain has TRBV18 and TRBJ2-1; D call uncertain. The ends were cut back, 3 bases at V and 0 bases at J, with 6 bases in the middle. CDR3 size: 14 residues. Germline CDR1 KGHSH, CDR2 LQKENI. CDR3 sequence: CASSPVSSYNEQFF. The CDR3, as DNA: TGTGCCAGCTCACCGGTGAGCTCCTACAATGAGCAGTTCTTC.

The V call is TRBV18, the J call TRBJ1-5; 7 nucleotides line up with TRBD1. J lost 8 bases, V lost 3 bases, and 13 bases had no gene match. The CDR3 covers 16 residues. Per the germline V gene, CDR1 is KGHSH and CDR2 is LQKENI. CDR3 sequence (DNA): TGTGCCAGCTCACCCGAGTTTACCGGGACAGCAGAGCCCCAGCATTTT. Protein: CASSPEFTGTAEPQHF.

The chain couples TRBV7-3 to TRBJ2-1; 12 bases fit TRBD2. CDR3 size: 16 residues. Looked up from germline, CDR1 is SGHTA and CDR2 is FQGTGA. Trimming removed 2 bases from V and 9 bases from J; junction bases left unmatched: 8. The CDR3 DNA sequence: TGTGCCAGCAGCTTACTTTCTAGCGGGAGGGCCGCTGAGCAGTTCTTC. It is translated as CASSLLSSGRAAEQFF.

The chain has TRBV30 and TRBJ2-3, with 11 bases identical to TRBD2. Per germline, CDR1 GTSNPN and CDR2 SVGIG (reference sequence). This CDR3 is built from 17 residues. V trimming: 0 bases; J trimming: 4 bases; junction bases outside the gene matches: 9. Written as DNA, the CDR3 is TGTGCCTGGAGTGTATCAGGTAGCGGGAGGGTCGCAGATACGCAGTATTTT. This sequence encodes CAWSVSGSGRVADTQYF.

The V call is TRBV7-3, the J call TRBJ2-2, with 7 positions matching TRBD2. CDR1 SGHTA and CDR2 FQGTGA come from the germline V gene. CDR3 length: 13 amino acids. With V trimmed by 6 bases and J by 5 bases, 3 bases remained unmatched. CDR3 residues: CASSGSGTGELFF. The CDR3 DNA sequence: TGTGCCAGCAGTGGTAGCGGGACCGGGGAGCTGTTTTTT.

The V call is TRBV27, the J call TRBJ2-5; no definite D call. Per germline, CDR1 MNHEY and CDR2 SMNVEV (reference sequence). The CDR3 runs 14 residues. The V end was cut by 0 bases, the J end by 6 bases, with 11 bases between. Here the CDR3 DNA reads TGTGCCAGCAGTTTATCTTGGGCGGCAAAGACCCAGTACTTC. It encodes CASSLSWAAKTQYF.

The rearrangement uses TRBV7-2 and TRBJ1-3; D remains unclear. The CDR3 has 14 amino acids. CDR1 is SGHTA, CDR2 FQGNSA, per germline. V lost 8 bases, J lost 8 bases, and 19 bases lay in between. CDR3 nucleotide sequence: TGTGCCAGCGGACCAGGATTGGCGGGTGACACCATATATTTT. Amino acids: CASGPGLAGDTIYF.

This chain uses TRBV7-3 with TRBJ2-3; D unresolved. CDR3 size: 13 residues. V was cut by 1 base and J by 6 bases, with 8 bases left in between. Germline V gene lookup returns CDR1 SGHTA and CDR2 FQGTGA. The CDR3 DNA sequence: TGTGCCAGCAGCTTAAACCCGGAGGATACGCAGTATTTT. It is translated as CASSLNPEDTQYF.

The chain recombines TRBV11-3 with TRBJ1-1; tentatively, D is TRBD1 (5 bases). Trimming stripped 0 bases from V and 0 bases from J, with 11 bases between. The germline gives CDR1 SGHNT, CDR2 YENEEA. The CDR3 has 16 residues. CDR3 protein: CASSLDIGHMNTEAFF. CDR3 DNA sequence: TGTGCCAGCAGCTTAGATATAGGACACATGAACACTGAAGCTTTCTTT. Together with reference TRBV11-3 and TRBJ1-1, the CDR3 gives the full variable domain: EAGVVQSPRYKIIEKKQPVAFWCNPISGHNTLYWYLQNLGQGPELLIRYENEEAVDDSQLPKDRFSAERLKGVDSTLKIQPAELGDSAVYLCASSLDIGHMNTEAFFGQGTRLTVV.

The gene calls are TRBV5-5 and TRBJ1-2, with D tentatively TRBD1 (6 bases). The CDR3 spans 14 residues. The V gene lost 2 bases and the J gene lost 5 bases, with 13 bases spanning the gap. Germline CDR1 is SGHKS and CDR2 is YYEKEE (reference sequence). The CDR3, as DNA: TGTGCCAGCAGCTTCATCGAGGGGGTTTATGGCTACACCTTC. Residues: CASSFIEGVYGYTF.

The J gene is TRBJ2-1, the V gene TRBV18; 11 bases agree with TRBD2. Germline assignment: CDR1 KGHSH and CDR2 LQKENI. The junction had 8 bases not matched to a gene; V was cut back by 4 bases and J by 6 bases. There are 16 residues in the CDR3. CDR3 sequence: CASSLLRTSGFNEQFF. CDR3 bases: TGTGCCAGCTCACTCTTACGGACTAGCGGGTTCAATGAGCAGTTCTTC.

The rearrangement links TRBV7-2 to TRBJ1-2, with a possible D match to TRBD1 (6 bases). Trimming shortened V by 5 bases and J by 8 bases, and 12 bases separated the two germline ends. The germline V gene has CDR1 SGHTA and CDR2 FQGNSA. This CDR3 region has 12 residues. CDR3 DNA sequence: TGTGCCAGCAGCCTAGGGGGTGGCGGCTACACCTTC. Protein sequence: CASSLGGGGYTF.

The V and J genes are TRBV28 and TRBJ2-3; D perhaps matches TRBD1 (6 bases). Germline V gene sequence: CDR1 MDHEN, CDR2 SYDVKM. V gave up 8 bases and J gave up 1 base, with 16 bases separating them. The CDR3 has 15 amino acids. The CDR3: CASSVGGIGTDTQYF. The CDR3 DNA is TGTGCCAGCTCAGTAGGGGGAATTGGCACAGATACGCAGTATTTT.

The chain uses TRBV19 and TRBJ1-5; D is unclear. This CDR3 has 15 amino acids. The V and J ends lost 1 base and 0 bases respectively, with 7 bases between them. CDR1 LNHDA and CDR2 SQIVND come from the germline V gene (reference sequence). The CDR3 loop is CASSIGTYSNQPQHF. In DNA, the CDR3 is TGTGCCAGTAGTATAGGGACCTATAGCAATCAGCCCCAGCATTTT.

The rearrangement links TRBV15 to TRBJ2-5, with D unclear. Germline CDR1 and CDR2: LNHNV and YYDKDF (reference sequence). This CDR3 has 12 residues. V lost 1 base to trimming and J lost 3 bases, with 3 bases between them. The CDR3 DNA reads as TGTGCCACCAGCAGAGGCAAAGAGACCCAGTACTTC. It translates to CATSRGKETQYF.